The 24 T cell receptor beta chains below all came from one sample that was sequenced in a study of T-cell reconstitution after alpha-beta-depleted transplantation in children. A TCRbeta library incorporating unique molecular identifiers was prepared. TCRdb re-called the PCR reads through MiXCR, storing one row per CDR3 protein. The data show a few hundred thousand distinct CDR3 sequences, with 25% to 30% seen just once and approximately 39% held by the top ten. Sequenced here: PBMCs, sampled before TCRalphabeta/CD19-depleted stem cell transplant. Source of these receptors: a boy under three years old with Wiskott-Aldrich syndrome, due to receive a stem cell transplant.

The chain employs TRBV24-1 and TRBJ2-2; TRBD1 might be the D (5 bases). The CDR3 loop spans 15 amino acids. Trimming pared 3 bases from V and 0 bases from J, leaving 7 bases between. Germline CDR1 is KGHDR and CDR2 is SFDVKD. The DNA of the CDR3 is TGTGCCACCAGTGATCCCAGGGCGAACACCGGGGAGCTGTTTTTT. It specifies CATSDPRANTGELFF.

This clonotype was counted a few times. The chain uses TRBV7-9 and TRBJ2-1; D possibly uses TRBD1 or TRBD2 (5 bases each). This CDR3 region has 16 residues. Per the germline V gene, CDR1 is SEHNR and CDR2 is FQNEAQ (reference sequence). The V and J ends lost 4 bases and 1 base respectively, with 14 bases between them. Written as DNA, the CDR3 is TGTGCCAGCAGCTCGAGGGGTGGTGTGTCCTACAATGAGCAGTTCTTC. Protein product: CASSSRGGVSYNEQFF.

The rearrangement joins TRBV10-3 to TRBJ2-1; D is possibly TRBD2 (6 bases). The CDR3 runs to 21 residues. The V end was cut by 1 base, the J end by 2 bases, with 27 bases between. Germline CDR1 and CDR2: ENHRY and SYGVKD. Written as DNA, the CDR3 is TGTGCCATCAGTGAGTTTGTGCCAGGCGCGGGGCTACTAAAACCCTACAATGAGCAGTTCTTC. As protein: CAISEFVPGAGLLKPYNEQFF.

The chain joins TRBV29-1 to TRBJ2-1, with TRBD1 as a possible D gene (5 bases). Trimming took off 6 bases at V and 8 bases at J, with 20 bases between the two ends. This CDR3 spans 14 amino acids. CDR1 and CDR2 (germline): SQVTM, ANQGSEA. In DNA form, the CDR3 reads TGCAGCGTCGTCGGACAACCTTTAGGCTATGAGCAGTTCTTC. It specifies CSVVGQPLGYEQFF.

This clonotype was observed a few times. This chain joins TRBV5-1 and TRBJ1-5; weak D call: TRBD1 (5 bases). V was clipped by 4 bases and J by 11 bases, with 19 bases between them. The germline gives CDR1 SGHRS, CDR2 YFSETQ. The CDR3 length is 14 residues. CDR3 in amino acids: CASSPSGSGAAQHF. In nucleotides, the CDR3 is TGCGCCAGCAGCCCATCGGGGTCTGGGGCAGCCCAGCATTTT.

This clonotype has only a few counts. In DNA, the CDR3 is TGTGCCAGCAGCTTAGCGGGACTAGCGCACAATGAGCAGTTCTTC. This gives the protein CASSLAGLAHNEQFF. This chain uses TRBV7-6 with TRBJ2-1; TRBD2 matches 10 bases. The V gene's germline CDR1 is SGHVS and CDR2 FNYEAQ. V gave up 0 bases and J gave up 5 bases; unmatched junction bases: 1. This CDR3 contains 15 residues.

The chain links TRBV5-6 to TRBJ2-2, with D tentatively TRBD1 (6 bases). There are 14 residues in the CDR3. Trimming left V 4 bases short and J 5 bases short, with 12 bases between. Germline lookup yields CDR1 SGHDT and CDR2 YYEEEE. The CDR3 coding sequence is TGTGCCAGCAGCCGTGGACAGACTACCGGGGAGCTGTTTTTT. Its translation: CASSRGQTTGELFF.

This clonotype was recorded a few times. The chain employs TRBV27 and TRBJ2-7, with no clear D. The CDR3 covers 17 residues. The germline gives CDR1 MNHEY, CDR2 SMNVEV (reference sequence). V was shortened by 5 bases and J by 2 bases, with 22 bases between the two germline ends. CDR3: CASSETATWSNAYEQYF. CDR3 DNA: TGTGCCAGCAGTGAAACCGCCACATGGTCAAACGCCTACGAGCAGTACTTC.

This clonotype was observed a handful of times. This chain uses TRBV25-1 with TRBJ2-1, with D tentatively TRBD2 (6 bases). This CDR3 spans 16 amino acids. CDR1 MGHDK and CDR2 SYGVNS come from the germline V gene. Trimming removed 3 bases from V and 5 bases from J, with 17 bases in between. CDR3 residues: CASSDNLGGRNNEQFF. CDR3 coding DNA: TGTGCCAGCAGTGACAACCTTGGGGGGAGGAACAATGAGCAGTTCTTC.

The chain combines TRBV24-1 with TRBJ2-3; 8 nucleotides align to TRBD1. The CDR3 is made up of 16 amino acids. V was pared by 5 bases and J by 1 base, with 7 bases of the junction left unmatched. Per germline, CDR1 KGHDR and CDR2 SFDVKD. Here the CDR3 DNA reads TGTGCCACCAGTGCAACGCCGGGACAGGGCACAGATACGCAGTATTTT. Encoded protein: CATSATPGQGTDTQYF.

The V gene is TRBV27, the J gene TRBJ2-2; 8 nucleotides align to TRBD1. J lost 7 bases, V lost 6 bases, and 7 bases had no gene match. Germline V gives CDR1 MNHEY, CDR2 SMNVEV (reference sequence). The CDR3 sequence is 14 residues long. In nucleotides, the CDR3 is TGTGCCAGCAGCCGGACAGGGCGGGGCGGGGAGCTGTTTTTT. Translating it yields CASSRTGRGGELFF.

This chain uses TRBV4-2 with TRBJ2-5, with D unresolved. Germline CDR1 LGHNA, CDR2 YNFKEQ. V was clipped by 0 bases and J by 5 bases, with 10 bases between them. The CDR3 is 14 residues long. The CDR3 DNA is TGTGCCAGCAGCCAAGATCGGTGGATCGAGACCCAGTACTTC. Translation: CASSQDRWIETQYF.

This clonotype has a handful of counts. This rearrangement joins TRBV20-1 to TRBJ2-7; 8 bases match TRBD2. The germline CDR1 and CDR2 sequences are DFQATT and SNEGSKA (reference sequence). V was clipped by 3 bases and J by 1 base; unmatched bases: 17. The CDR3 contains 18 residues. The CDR3 loop is CSASLGAGGVGVSYEQYF. CDR3 DNA: TGCAGTGCTAGTTTAGGTGCGGGAGGCGTCGGGGTATCCTACGAGCAGTACTTC.

J is TRBJ2-2 and V is TRBV15; D remains unclear. The CDR3 totals 14 residues. CDR1 and CDR2 from the germline V gene are LNHNV and YYDKDF (reference sequence). The ends were cut back, 1 base at V and 6 bases at J, with 9 bases in the middle. The CDR3 DNA is TGTGCCACCAGCAGAGGCGTTAGCCCCGGGGAGCTGTTTTTT. Translation gives CATSRGVSPGELFF.

This rearrangement joins TRBV12-3 or TRBV12-4 to TRBJ2-7; D ambiguous. This CDR3 contains 16 residues. The V end lost 1 base, the J end lost 3 bases, and 16 bases lay between the germline ends. The CDR3 DNA is TGTGCCAGCAGTTTAGGCTCGCGGATCGCTGACTACGAGCAGTACTTC. Its protein is CASSLGSRIADYEQYF.

Only a few counts were recorded for this clonotype. The chain is built from TRBV4-1 and TRBJ2-5, with 7 bases that match TRBD1. CDR1 is MGHRA, CDR2 YSYEKL, per germline. This CDR3 contains 13 residues. With 7 bases clipped from V and 5 bases from J, the junction kept 7 bases outside the gene matches. The CDR3 DNA reads as TGCGCCAGCATGAGTACAGGGGTGGAGACCCAGTACTTC. Translated: CASMSTGVETQYF.

The chain recombines TRBV7-2 with TRBJ1-2; 7 bases map to TRBD1. This CDR3 spans 14 amino acids. CDR1 SGHTA and CDR2 FQGNSA come from the germline V gene. V lost 2 bases to trimming and J lost 6 bases; unmatched junction nucleotides: 6. CDR3 protein: CASSLRGGVNGYTF. CDR3 sequence (DNA): TGTGCCAGCAGCTTAAGAGGGGGCGTTAATGGCTACACCTTC.

The chain is built from TRBV4-1 and TRBJ1-5; tentatively, D is TRBD1 (5 bases). With 4 bases removed from V and 4 bases from J, the gap between germline ends came to 11 bases. The CDR3 contains 14 residues. Germline assignment: CDR1 MGHRA and CDR2 YSYEKL. The CDR3 sequence: CASSPTVVNQPQHF. The DNA of the CDR3 is TGCGCCAGCAGCCCGACAGTGGTTAATCAGCCCCAGCATTTT.

This clonotype has only a few counts. The genes are TRBV20-1 and TRBJ2-1; 7 positions match TRBD2. Germline CDR1 DFQATT, CDR2 SNEGSKA (reference sequence). The CDR3 is made up of 16 amino acids. The junction had 12 bases not matched to a gene; V was cut back by 3 bases and J by 4 bases. For the CDR3, the DNA is TGCAGTGCTAGTTCCCCCTTGAGCGGGGTATACAATGAGCAGTTCTTC. It codes for CSASSPLSGVYNEQFF.

V and J are TRBV14 and TRBJ2-5, with TRBD2 identical over 9 bases. Germline CDR1 is SGHDN and CDR2 is FVKESK. There are 14 residues in the CDR3. Trimming cost V 3 bases and J 4 bases; bases outside gene matches: 3. The CDR3 region is CASSHVLAGETQYF. DNA of the CDR3: TGTGCCAGCAGCCACGTACTAGCGGGAGAGACCCAGTACTTC.

This clonotype came up once. The chain combines TRBV6-5 with TRBJ1-1, with 12 positions matching TRBD1. Trimming took 1 base from V and 4 from J; bases not matched to a gene: 1. CDR1 MNHEY and CDR2 SVGAGI come from the germline V gene. This CDR3 is built from 15 residues. The CDR3 loop reads CASSYLGQGATEAFF. CDR3 bases: TGTGCCAGCAGTTACTTGGGACAGGGGGCCACTGAAGCTTTCTTT.

The chain links TRBV29-1 to TRBJ2-1, with a tentative D call TRBD2 (6 bases). The length of the CDR3 is 14 residues. Germline loops: CDR1 SQVTM, CDR2 ANQGSEA. The V end lost 7 bases, the J end lost 7 bases, and 20 bases lay between the germline ends. The CDR3 reads CSAFGLKTRNEQFF. CDR3 sequence (DNA): TGCAGCGCGTTCGGGCTGAAGACTAGGAATGAGCAGTTCTTC.

This clonotype has only a few counts. V and J are TRBV4-1 and TRBJ2-5; the match to TRBD2 covers 9 bases. V shed 4 bases, J shed 5 bases, and the junction held 8 bases outside the gene matches. The CDR3 sequence is 15 residues long. Germline-derived CDR1 and CDR2 are MGHRA and YSYEKL. For the CDR3, the DNA is TGCGCCAGCAGCCGAATAGCGGGAGAGGATGAGACCCAGTACTTC. Translated: CASSRIAGEDETQYF.

This clonotype has a handful of counts. The chain is built from TRBV20-1 and TRBJ1-5; TRBD1 aligns across 7 bases. CDR1 is DFQATT, CDR2 SNEGSKA, per germline (reference sequence). The CDR3 runs 13 residues. V trimming: 4 bases; J trimming: 5 bases; junction bases outside the gene matches: 5. CDR3 DNA sequence: TGCAGTGCTACCGACAGGGTGGATCAGCCCCAGCATTTT. This encodes CSATDRVDQPQHF.